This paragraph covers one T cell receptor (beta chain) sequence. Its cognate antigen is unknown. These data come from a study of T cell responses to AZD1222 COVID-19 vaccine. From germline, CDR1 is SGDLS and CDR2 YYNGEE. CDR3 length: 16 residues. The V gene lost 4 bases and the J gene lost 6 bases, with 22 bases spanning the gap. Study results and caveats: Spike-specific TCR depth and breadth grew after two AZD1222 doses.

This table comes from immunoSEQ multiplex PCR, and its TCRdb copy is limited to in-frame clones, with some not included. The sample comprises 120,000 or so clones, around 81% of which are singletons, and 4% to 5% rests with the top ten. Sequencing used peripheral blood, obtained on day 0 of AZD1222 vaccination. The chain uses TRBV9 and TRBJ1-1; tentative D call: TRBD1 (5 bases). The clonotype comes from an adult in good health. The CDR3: CASSPGGGTRDAEAFF. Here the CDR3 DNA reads TGTGCCAGCAGCCCCGGGGGAGGGACGCGGGACGCTGAAGCTTTCTTT.